Presented here are 14 T cell receptor beta chains from one specimen sequenced in a study of molecular identifiers for immune sequencing clone quantification. One entry per CDR3 protein results from TCRdb running MiXCR on the PCR reads. The sample contains roughly 300,000 distinct CDR3 sequences, roughly a quarter of which appear only once. What was sequenced was naive CD8+ T cells from blood, with Jurkat cell RNA spiked in. Subset indicated: FACS-sorted CD8+CD4-CCR7+CD45RA+ naive T cells. The receptors were gathered from a human donor in good health. Some libraries in this study had Jurkat cell RNA spiked in.

This clonotype was counted between two and nine times. This chain joins TRBV3-1 and TRBJ1-1; a possible D gene is TRBD1 (5 bases). Germline CDR1 LGHDT, CDR2 YNNKEL (reference sequence). The ends were cut back, 3 bases at V and 5 bases at J, with 13 bases in the middle. This CDR3 is built from 14 residues. The CDR3 DNA follows: TGTGCCAGCAGCCATAGTGGGGGTGGAACTGAAGCTTTCTTT. This sequence encodes CASSHSGGGTEAFF.

This clonotype was seen many times. The gene calls are TRBV7-6 and TRBJ2-7; no firm D call. Between the trimmed V and J ends, which lost 0 bases and 5 bases, there was a span of 11 bases. The length of the CDR3 is 14 residues. In germline, CDR1 is SGHVS, CDR2 FNYEAQ. CDR3 region: CASSLAAGSHEQYF. The CDR3 coding sequence is TGTGCCAGCAGCTTAGCGGCTGGCAGCCACGAGCAGTACTTC.

To note about this clonotype: This sequence may be a read error, since a much larger clone differs from it by one base. The chain joins TRBV20-1 to TRBJ2-7; the match to TRBD1 covers 9 bases. The CDR3 has 13 amino acids. CDR1 is DFQATT, CDR2 SNEGSKA, per germline (reference sequence). V trimming: 5 bases; J trimming: 6 bases; junction bases outside the gene matches: 8. This CDR3 is CSAPTGGRAEQYF. In nucleotides, the CDR3 is TGCAGTGCTCCGACAGGGGGTCGAGCCGAGCAGTACTTC.

In the case of this clonotype: Mismatch with germline at one junction end may stem from a read error. J is TRBJ1-6 and V is TRBV28, with D possibly TRBD1 on 5 matching bases. Germline values: CDR1 MDHEN, CDR2 SYDVKM. The CDR3 runs 19 residues. The CDR3 spells CASSLAQGNKVPYNSPLRF. The CDR3 coding sequence is TGTGCCAGCAGTCTGGCCCAGGGCAATAAGGTACCATATAATTCACCCCTCCGCTTT.

This sequence joins TRBV28 and TRBJ1-5; maybe TRBD1 (5 bases). CDR3 length: 15 amino acids. The germline V gene has CDR1 MDHEN and CDR2 SYDVKM. Trimming took off 5 bases at V and 6 bases at J, with 17 bases between the two ends. CDR3 sequence: CASSPRQSGVQPQHF. Written as DNA, the CDR3 is TGTGCCAGCAGTCCCAGACAGTCCGGGGTTCAGCCCCAGCATTTT. The full variable domain, with the rest looked up from reference TRBV28 and TRBJ1-5, is DVKVTQSSRYLVKRTGEKVFLECVQDMDHENMFWYRQDPGLGLRLIYFSYDVKMKEKGDIPEGYSVSREKKERFSLILESASTNQTSMYLCASSPRQSGVQPQHFGDGTRLSIL.

This clonotype has more than one count but fewer than ten. The chain joins TRBV6-2 or TRBV6-3 to TRBJ1-2; D unresolved. The V end was cut by 2 bases, the J end by 2 bases, with 6 bases between. Germline-derived CDR1 and CDR2 are MNHEY and SVGEGT. The CDR3 has 13 residues. This CDR3 is CASSYDGNYGYTF. The CDR3, as DNA: TGTGCCAGCAGTTACGACGGAAACTATGGCTACACCTTC.

This sequence joins TRBV30 and TRBJ2-3, with 9 bases identical to TRBD1. V lost 6 bases and J lost 4; bases outside the gene matches: 5. This CDR3 region has 13 residues. Germline V gives CDR1 GTSNPN, CDR2 SVGIG (reference sequence). CDR3 DNA: TGTGCCTGTTGGGACAGGGCCGCAGATACGCAGTATTTT. Its protein product is CACWDRAADTQYF.

This clonotype was detected ten times or more. The chain joins TRBV5-1 to TRBJ1-1; D perhaps matches TRBD1 (5 bases). Germline V lookup: CDR1 SGHRS, CDR2 YFSETQ. The CDR3 runs 17 residues. Deletions cut 0 bases from V and 0 bases from J, with 15 bases between. The CDR3 DNA is TGCGCCAGCAGCTTGGTGCCAGGGCCTGAGATGAACACTGAAGCTTTCTTT. Encoded protein: CASSLVPGPEMNTEAFF.

As for this clonotype: This may stem from a read error, because a much larger clone lies one nucleotide away. The chain links TRBV28 to TRBJ2-7; tentative D call: TRBD1 (6 bases). Germline values: CDR1 MDHEN, CDR2 SYDVKM. V was clipped by 5 bases and J by 5 bases, with 10 bases between them. The CDR3 sequence is 12 residues long. The CDR3 loop is CASSIGTNEQYF. CDR3 in DNA: TGTGCCAGCAGTATAGGGACAAACGAGCAGTACTTC.

This clonotype has just one count. The rearrangement joins TRBV11-3 to TRBJ2-2; 8 positions agree with TRBD2. The CDR3 is 16 amino acids. Germline CDR1 and CDR2: SGHNT and YENEEA. The trim removed 5 bases at V and 4 bases at J, leaving 9 bases unmatched. The CDR3, as DNA: TGTGCCAGCAGCGGCGGGGTAGCGGGACCCACCGGGGAGCTGTTTTTT. The encoded protein is CASSGGVAGPTGELFF. The variable domain in full, completed from reference TRBV11-3 and TRBJ2-2, reads EAGVVQSPRYKIIEKKQPVAFWCNPISGHNTLYWYLQNLGQGPELLIRYENEEAVDDSQLPKDRFSAERLKGVDSTLKIQPAELGDSAVYLCASSGGVAGPTGELFFGEGSRLTVL.

Ten or more counts support this clonotype. This rearrangement joins TRBV7-6 to TRBJ2-3; either TRBD1 or TRBD2 may fit D (5 bases each). The ends were cut back, 5 bases at V and 5 bases at J, with 17 bases in the middle. CDR3 length equals 15 residues. CDR1 is SGHVS, CDR2 FNYEAQ, per germline. The CDR3 sequence: CASSILRDAVDTQYF. The DNA of the CDR3 is TGTGCCAGCAGCATCCTCCGGGACGCGGTAGATACGCAGTATTTT.

This clonotype was observed many times. The genes are TRBV19 and TRBJ1-1, with a possible D match to TRBD1 (5 bases). Between the trimmed V and J ends, which lost 9 bases and 1 base, there was a span of 15 bases. Germline values: CDR1 LNHDA, CDR2 SQIVND (reference sequence). The CDR3 sequence is 14 residues long. CDR3 sequence (DNA): TGTGCCAGCAGCCTAGGACATACGAACACTGAAGCTTTCTTT. Protein product: CASSLGHTNTEAFF.

About this clonotype itself: Just one base apart from a much larger clone, this may be a read error. This chain links TRBV6-6 with TRBJ2-3; D is unclear. Germline CDR1 is MNHNY and CDR2 is SVGAGI (reference sequence). CDR3 length: 16 residues. CDR3: CAGSYSLDGRKDTQYF. The CDR3 DNA sequence: TGTGCCGGCAGTTACTCACTCGATGGGCGAAAGGATACGCAGTATTTT.

This chain uses TRBV27 with TRBJ2-3; D is undetermined. Trimming removed 2 bases from V and 2 bases from J, with 17 bases in between. There are 17 residues in the CDR3. Germline V gene data show CDR1 as MNHEY and CDR2 as SMNVEV (reference sequence). The CDR3, as DNA: TGTGCCAGCAGTTTAAGGGTAGGCGGAGTAGCCACAGATACGCAGTATTTT. It encodes CASSLRVGGVATDTQYF.